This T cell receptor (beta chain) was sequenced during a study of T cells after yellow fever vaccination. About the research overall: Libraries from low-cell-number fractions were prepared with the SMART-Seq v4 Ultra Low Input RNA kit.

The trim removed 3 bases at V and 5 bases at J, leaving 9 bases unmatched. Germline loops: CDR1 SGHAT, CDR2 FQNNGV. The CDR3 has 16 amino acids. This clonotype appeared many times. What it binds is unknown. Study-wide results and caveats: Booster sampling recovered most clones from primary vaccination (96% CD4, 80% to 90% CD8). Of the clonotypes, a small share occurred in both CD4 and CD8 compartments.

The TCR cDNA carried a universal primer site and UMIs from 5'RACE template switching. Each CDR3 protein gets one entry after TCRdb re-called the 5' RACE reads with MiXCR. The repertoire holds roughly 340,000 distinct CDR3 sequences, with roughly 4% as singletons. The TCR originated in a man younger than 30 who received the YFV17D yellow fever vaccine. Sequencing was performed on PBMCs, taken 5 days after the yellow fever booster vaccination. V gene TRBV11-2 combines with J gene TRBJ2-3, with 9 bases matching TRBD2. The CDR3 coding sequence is TGTGCCAGCAGCTTCATAGGGCGGGGGGGCCGAGATACGCAGTATTTT. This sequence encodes CASSFIGRGGRDTQYF.